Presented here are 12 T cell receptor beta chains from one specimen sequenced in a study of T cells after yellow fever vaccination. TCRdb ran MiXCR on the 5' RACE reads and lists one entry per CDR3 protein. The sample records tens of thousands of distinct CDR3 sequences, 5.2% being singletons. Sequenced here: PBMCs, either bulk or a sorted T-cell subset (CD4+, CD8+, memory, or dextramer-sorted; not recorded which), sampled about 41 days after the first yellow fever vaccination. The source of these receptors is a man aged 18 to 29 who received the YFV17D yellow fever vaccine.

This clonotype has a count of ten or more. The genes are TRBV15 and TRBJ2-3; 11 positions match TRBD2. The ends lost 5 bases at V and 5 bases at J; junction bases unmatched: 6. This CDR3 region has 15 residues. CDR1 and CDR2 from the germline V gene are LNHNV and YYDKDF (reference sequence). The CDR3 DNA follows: TGTGCCACCAGCCGATACCTAGCGGGGGGAGATACGCAGTATTTT. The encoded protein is CATSRYLAGGDTQYF.

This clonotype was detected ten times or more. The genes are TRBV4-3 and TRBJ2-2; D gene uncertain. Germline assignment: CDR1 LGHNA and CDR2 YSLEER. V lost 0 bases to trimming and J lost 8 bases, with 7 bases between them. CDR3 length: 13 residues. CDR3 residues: CASSQDLGGELFF. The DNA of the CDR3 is TGCGCCAGCAGCCAAGACTTGGGTGGGGAGCTGTTTTTT.

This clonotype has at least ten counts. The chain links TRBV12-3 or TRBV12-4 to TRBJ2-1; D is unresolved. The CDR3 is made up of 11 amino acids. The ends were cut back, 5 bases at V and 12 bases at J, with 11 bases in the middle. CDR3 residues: CASSIIELQFF. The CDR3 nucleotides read TGTGCCAGCAGTATTATAGAGTTGCAGTTCTTC.

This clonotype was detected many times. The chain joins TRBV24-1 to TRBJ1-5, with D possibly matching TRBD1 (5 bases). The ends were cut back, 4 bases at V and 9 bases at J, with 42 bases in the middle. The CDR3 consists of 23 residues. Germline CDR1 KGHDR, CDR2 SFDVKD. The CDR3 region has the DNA TGTGCCACCAGTGAAAAAGAATTGGAGCAGATCCTAGACAGCGGTACCGAGGTGAGGCCCCAGCATTTT. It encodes CATSEKELEQILDSGTEVRPQHF.

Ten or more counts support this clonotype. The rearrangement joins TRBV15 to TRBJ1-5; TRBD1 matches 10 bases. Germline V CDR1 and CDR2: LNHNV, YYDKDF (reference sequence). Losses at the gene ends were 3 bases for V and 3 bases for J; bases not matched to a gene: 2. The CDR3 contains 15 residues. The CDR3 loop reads CATSRGQGNNQPQHF. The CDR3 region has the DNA TGTGCCACCAGCAGGGGACAGGGGAACAATCAGCCCCAGCATTTT.

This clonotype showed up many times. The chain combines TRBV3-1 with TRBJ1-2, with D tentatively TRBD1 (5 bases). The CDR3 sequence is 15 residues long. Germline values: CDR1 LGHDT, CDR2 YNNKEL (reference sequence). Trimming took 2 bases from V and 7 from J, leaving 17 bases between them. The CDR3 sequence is CASSQSWDLRAGYTF. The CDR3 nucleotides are TGTGCCAGCAGCCAAAGCTGGGACTTACGGGCTGGCTACACCTTC.

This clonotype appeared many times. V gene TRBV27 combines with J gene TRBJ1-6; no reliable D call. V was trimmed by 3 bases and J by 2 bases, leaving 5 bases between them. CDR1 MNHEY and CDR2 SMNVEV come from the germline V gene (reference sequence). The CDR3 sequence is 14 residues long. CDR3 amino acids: CASSFQPYNSPLHF. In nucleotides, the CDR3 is TGTGCCAGCAGTTTTCAACCCTATAATTCACCCCTCCACTTT.

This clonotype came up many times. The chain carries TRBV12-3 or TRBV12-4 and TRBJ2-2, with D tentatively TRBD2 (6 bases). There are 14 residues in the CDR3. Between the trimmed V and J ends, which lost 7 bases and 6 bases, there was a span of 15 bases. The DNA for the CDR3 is TGTGCCAGCACCCCGAGCAGGAGGGCCGGGGAGCTGTTTTTT. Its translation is CASTPSRRAGELFF.

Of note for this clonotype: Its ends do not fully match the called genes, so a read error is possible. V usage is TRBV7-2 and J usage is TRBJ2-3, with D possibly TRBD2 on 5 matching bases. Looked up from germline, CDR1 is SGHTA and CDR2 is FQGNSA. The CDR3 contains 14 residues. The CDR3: CDSSLTFAGDTQYF. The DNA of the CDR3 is TGTGACAGCAGCTTAACGTTCGCGGGCGATACGCAGTATTTT.

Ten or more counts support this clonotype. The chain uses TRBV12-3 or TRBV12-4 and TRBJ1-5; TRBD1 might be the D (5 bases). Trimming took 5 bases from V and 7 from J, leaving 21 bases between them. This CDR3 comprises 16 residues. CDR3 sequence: CASSPPLLGVYQPQHF. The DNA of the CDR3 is TGTGCCAGCAGTCCCCCCCTGCTGGGGGTCTACCAGCCCCAGCATTTT.

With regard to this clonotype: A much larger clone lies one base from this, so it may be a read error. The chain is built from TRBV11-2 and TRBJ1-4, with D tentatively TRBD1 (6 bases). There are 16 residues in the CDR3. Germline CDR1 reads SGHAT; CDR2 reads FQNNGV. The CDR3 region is CATSARGGQGHEKLFF. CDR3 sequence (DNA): TGTGCCACCAGCGCCCGGGGGGGGCAGGGGCATGAAAAACTGTTTTTT.

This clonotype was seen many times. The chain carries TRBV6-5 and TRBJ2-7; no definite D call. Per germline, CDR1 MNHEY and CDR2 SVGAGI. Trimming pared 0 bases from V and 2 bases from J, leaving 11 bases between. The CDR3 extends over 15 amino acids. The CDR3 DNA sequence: TGTGCCAGCAGTTACTCGCCTCTACGACCCTACGAGCAGTACTTC. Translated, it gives CASSYSPLRPYEQYF.